This passage covers 22 T cell receptor beta chains from one sample sequenced in a study of blood T cell repertoires in COVID-19. The repertoire was sequenced with immunoSEQ multiplex PCR; TCRdb's copy has only in-frame clones and lacks some. The sample yields around 250,000 clones, around 87% seen once. Sequencing was performed on peripheral blood. The source is a woman in her sixties or seventies with active or convalescent COVID-19.

The chain uses TRBV19 and TRBJ2-3; no firm D call. This CDR3 is built from 12 residues. V shed 3 bases and J shed 6 bases, with 7 bases lying between them. Germline V CDR1 and CDR2: LNHDA, SQIVND (reference sequence). The CDR3 nucleotides are TGTGCCAGTAGTATTCCCAGGGATACGCAGTATTTT. Translated: CASSIPRDTQYF.

V gene TRBV18 combines with J gene TRBJ1-2; D is possibly TRBD1 (6 bases). This CDR3 is 15 amino acids long. The V end lost 3 bases, the J end lost 4 bases, and 15 bases lay between the germline ends. Germline assignment: CDR1 KGHSH and CDR2 LQKENI. CDR3 region: CASSPGTQYIYGYTF. The CDR3 nucleotides are TGTGCCAGCTCACCGGGGACACAATACATCTATGGCTACACCTTC.

This clone was seen only once. The V call is TRBV6-6, the J call TRBJ1-2; D is possibly TRBD1 (5 bases). Trimming took off 0 bases at V and 4 bases at J, with 15 bases between the two ends. The CDR3 has 16 residues. Germline V gene lookup returns CDR1 MNHNY and CDR2 SVGAGI (reference sequence). The CDR3 loop reads CASSYSGGMGGYGYTF. The CDR3 DNA is TGTGCCAGCAGTTACTCGGGAGGGATGGGGGGCTATGGCTACACCTTC.

This sequence joins TRBV11-1 and TRBJ1-1; D is possibly TRBD1 (6 bases). Germline V gives CDR1 SGHAT, CDR2 FQDESV (reference sequence). Trimming removed 0 bases from V and 5 bases from J, with 13 bases in between. The CDR3 is 15 amino acids. The CDR3 bases are TGTGCCAGCAGCTTAGCGGTGGCAGGGGTTACTGAAGCTTTCTTT. It specifies CASSLAVAGVTEAFF.

This chain uses TRBV5-1 with TRBJ2-1; 10 positions agree with TRBD1. The CDR3 covers 13 residues. Germline V gives CDR1 SGHRS, CDR2 YFSETQ. J lost 9 bases, V lost 3 bases, and 3 bases had no gene match. CDR3 in DNA: TGCGCCAGCAGCTGGACAGGGGGGATTGAGCAGTTCTTC. Translated, it gives CASSWTGGIEQFF.

The rearrangement joins TRBV25-1 to TRBJ2-7, with 9 bases lining up with TRBD2. Trimming took 3 bases from V and 7 from J; bases not matched to a gene: 7. The CDR3 contains 14 residues. Germline-derived CDR1 and CDR2 are MGHDK and SYGVNS. In DNA, the CDR3 is TGTGCCAGCAGTGAGATGGGACTAGCTGGTGAGCAGTACTTC. This encodes CASSEMGLAGEQYF.

This chain connects TRBV7-3 to TRBJ2-1; D uncertain. Germline V gene lookup returns CDR1 SGHTA and CDR2 FQGTGA. This CDR3 has 13 amino acids. V lost 5 bases to trimming and J lost 6 bases, with 11 bases between them. For the CDR3, the DNA is TGTGCCAGCAGCCACAAGATTGGCAATGAGCAGTTCTTC. Translated: CASSHKIGNEQFF.

The V and J genes are TRBV2 and TRBJ2-3; 7 bases match TRBD2. The CDR3 runs to 15 residues. J lost 7 bases, V lost 5 bases, and 12 bases had no gene match. Germline V gene data show CDR1 as SNHLY and CDR2 as FYNNEI. Here the CDR3 DNA reads TGTGCCAGCAGTCCAACCACCCGAAGCGGGAATACGCAGTATTTT. The encoded protein is CASSPTTRSGNTQYF.

The CDR3 DNA reads TGCGCCAGCAGCCTTATGACAAGCTCCTACGAGCAGTACTTC. Residues: CASSLMTSSYEQYF. V is TRBV4-3 and J is TRBJ2-7; D gene ambiguous. This CDR3 has 14 residues. Germline V gene sequence: CDR1 LGHNA, CDR2 YSLEER. Trimming pared 4 bases from V and 0 bases from J, leaving 10 bases between.

The V and J genes are TRBV25-1 and TRBJ2-3, with 7 bases matching TRBD2. The CDR3 has 17 residues. V shed 3 bases, J shed 3 bases, and the junction held 12 bases outside the gene matches. The V gene's germline CDR1 is MGHDK and CDR2 SYGVNS. CDR3 sequence (DNA): TGTGCCAGCAGTGACGTGGGGAGGGGCAGTCGGACAGATACGCAGTATTTT. Translating it yields CASSDVGRGSRTDTQYF.

This clone appeared a single time. The rearrangement uses TRBV19 and TRBJ1-6; no definite D call. The CDR3 is made up of 14 amino acids. CDR1 and CDR2 from the germline V gene are LNHDA and SQIVND (reference sequence). V gave up 8 bases and J gave up 5 bases, with 13 bases separating them. CDR3 DNA: TGTGCCAGTCGACAACCACCGAATAATTCACCCCTCCACTTT. Protein: CASRQPPNNSPLHF.

J is TRBJ1-2 and V is TRBV29-1; 8 nucleotides line up with TRBD1. Germline V gene sequence: CDR1 SQVTM, CDR2 ANQGSEA. The CDR3 totals 12 residues. J lost 4 bases, V lost 3 bases, and 1 base had no gene match. The CDR3 region has the DNA TGCAGCGTTGAGGGACAGGCCTATGGCTACACCTTC. This encodes CSVEGQAYGYTF.

The J gene is TRBJ2-5, the V gene TRBV2; 11 bases fit TRBD2. Trimming cost V 2 bases and J 5 bases; bases outside gene matches: 4. Per the germline V gene, CDR1 is SNHLY and CDR2 is FYNNEI. This CDR3 spans 15 amino acids. CDR3 loop: CASSELAGGRETQYF. CDR3 DNA sequence: TGTGCCAGCAGTGAACTAGCGGGGGGCCGGGAGACCCAGTACTTC.

The rearrangement uses TRBV12-5 and TRBJ1-5; no reliable D call. V lost 6 bases to trimming and J lost 8 bases, with 11 bases between them. The CDR3 contains 12 residues. CDR1 and CDR2 (germline): LGHNT, FRNRAP. The chain's CDR3 is CASGMREEPQHF. DNA of the CDR3: TGTGCTAGTGGGATGAGGGAAGAGCCCCAGCATTTT.

The table lists this clone with a count of one. The chain uses TRBV10-1 and TRBJ2-2; 9 bases map to TRBD2. The V and J ends lost 5 bases and 4 bases, in that order; junction bases with no gene match: 5. Looked up from germline, CDR1 is WNHNN and CDR2 is SYGVQD (reference sequence). CDR3 length: 15 residues. The CDR3 DNA is TGCGCCAGCAGTAGGCTAGCGGGGTCCACCGGGGAGCTGTTTTTT. The encoded protein is CASSRLAGSTGELFF.

This clone appeared a single time. The chain couples TRBV6-5 to TRBJ1-6; the D gene is possibly TRBD1 (6 bases). Between the trimmed V and J ends, which lost 5 bases and 9 bases, there was a span of 14 bases. Germline values: CDR1 MNHEY, CDR2 SVGAGI. The CDR3 totals 14 residues. This chain's CDR3 is CASSQVDRTSPLHF. CDR3 DNA: TGTGCCAGCAGTCAGGTCGACAGGACTTCACCCCTCCACTTT.

This chain links TRBV11-2 with TRBJ1-4; D gene unclear. Germline values: CDR1 SGHAT, CDR2 FQNNGV. CDR3 length: 16 amino acids. The germline V and J ends were trimmed by 2 bases and 11 bases, with 21 bases remaining between them. The CDR3 spells CASSLFRTEINHKLFF. The CDR3 region has the DNA TGTGCCAGCAGCTTATTTAGAACAGAAATCAACCATAAACTGTTTTTT.

This clone came up many times. The rearrangement uses TRBV2 and TRBJ1-2; D perhaps matches TRBD1 (6 bases). Trimming cost V 3 bases and J 4 bases, with 12 bases left between them. CDR1 is SNHLY and CDR2 is FYNNEI in the germline V gene. CDR3 size: 14 residues. The CDR3 spells CASSEEGQSYGYTF. The CDR3 nucleotides read TGTGCCAGCAGTGAGGAAGGACAGTCCTATGGCTACACCTTC.

This chain connects TRBV11-2 to TRBJ2-7, with D maybe TRBD2 (6 bases). Deletions cut 1 base from V and 3 bases from J, with 7 bases between. CDR3 length: 13 residues. CDR1 is SGHAT and CDR2 is FQNNGV in the germline V gene. CDR3 residues: CASSLGGVYEQYF. CDR3 sequence (DNA): TGTGCCAGCAGCTTAGGGGGGGTCTACGAGCAGTACTTC.

The gene calls are TRBV5-8 and TRBJ1-4; maybe TRBD1 (6 bases). The V and J ends lost 7 bases and 5 bases respectively, with 12 bases between them. Germline V gene sequence: CDR1 SGHTS, CDR2 YDEGEE. There are 13 residues in the CDR3. CDR3 amino acids: CASWTALNEKLFF. Here the CDR3 DNA reads TGTGCCAGCTGGACAGCCTTAAATGAAAAACTGTTTTTT.

The count of this clone is one. The chain couples TRBV4-1 to TRBJ1-3; the D gene is possibly TRBD1 (5 bases). Germline values: CDR1 MGHRA, CDR2 YSYEKL. V was clipped by 3 bases and J by 11 bases, with 20 bases between them. The CDR3 contains 15 residues. The CDR3 DNA reads as TGCGCCAGCAGCCACGGCCGGACGGGGGGTTTGGCCATATATTTT. Translating it yields CASSHGRTGGLAIYF.

This clone was detected a few times. The rearrangement links TRBV29-1 to TRBJ1-1; the D is unclear. V lost 6 bases to trimming and J lost 1 base, with 6 bases between them. Per the germline V gene, CDR1 is SQVTM and CDR2 is ANQGSEA. The CDR3 consists of 11 residues. This chain's CDR3 is CSVIQNTEAFF. The CDR3 coding sequence is TGCAGCGTCATACAGAACACTGAAGCTTTCTTT. The full variable domain, with the rest looked up from reference TRBV29-1 and TRBJ1-1, is SAVISQKPSRDICQRGTSLTIQCQVDSQVTMMFWYRQQPGQSLTLIATANQGSEATYESGFVIDKFPISRPNLTFSTLTVSNMSPEDSSIYLCSVIQNTEAFFGQGTRLTVV.